This is a list of T cell receptor beta chains from one sample in a study of blood T cell repertoires in COVID-19. Produced via immunoSEQ multiplex PCR; TCRdb's table is partial and in-frame only. The sample lists more than 200,000 clones, around 89% seen once, with roughly 4% in the top ten. The sequencing input was PBMCs or T cells enriched from blood (not recorded which). The receptors come from a woman in her twenties or thirties who had recovered from COVID-19. The CDR3 runs from the conserved cysteine through the conserved F or W. D genes are given only for firm matches. Rows give clone size only sometimes, using once, few, many, or a class for an expanded clone.

d_call,clone_size,j_call,v_call,cdr3_aa,cdr3_nt
NA,few,TRBJ1-6,TRBV13,CASSEGARGVNPLHF,TGTGCCAGCAGCGAGGGCGCCCGGGGAGTCAATCCCCTCCACTTT
TRBD1,NA,TRBJ1-1,TRBV28,CASSLTDRGTEAFF,TGTGCCAGCAGTTTAACGGACAGGGGCACTGAAGCTTTCTTT
TRBD1,NA,TRBJ1-1,TRBV24-1,CATSDYRGGVSFF,TGTGCCACCAGTGATTACAGGGGTGGGGTCTCCTTCTTT
TRBD1,NA,TRBJ1-2,TRBV28,CASRLPGQGSYSDGYTF,TGTGCCAGCAGGCTCCCGGGACAGGGAAGTTATTCGGATGGCTACACCTTC
TRBD1,NA,TRBJ1-1,TRBV29-1,CSVDTGGRTEAFF,TGCAGCGTTGATACAGGGGGGAGGACTGAAGCTTTCTTT
TRBD1,once,TRBJ1-1,TRBV11-3,CASSSGTGDDTEAFF,TGTGCCAGCAGCTCCGGGACAGGGGATGACACTGAAGCTTTCTTT
NA,NA,TRBJ1-2,TRBV6-5,CASSYSDRNYGYTF,TGTGCCAGCAGTTACTCAGACAGAAACTATGGCTACACCTTC
NA,few,TRBJ2-7,TRBV28,CASSSWGGRDRRYEQYF,TGTGCCAGCAGTTCATGGGGAGGACGGGACAGACGATACGAGCAGTACTTC
TRBD2,NA,TRBJ2-7,TRBV9,CASSDGTSGTEQYF,TGTGCCAGCAGCGACGGGACTAGCGGGACCGAGCAGTACTTC
NA,NA,TRBJ1-2,TRBV9,CASSPLGANYGYTF,TGTGCCAGCAGCCCGTTAGGGGCAAACTATGGCTACACCTTC
TRBD1,NA,TRBJ1-3,TRBV5-4,CASSRNDRVLGNTIYF,TGTGCCAGCAGCAGAAACGACAGGGTTTTAGGAAACACCATATATTTT
NA,NA,TRBJ1-2,TRBV30,CAWSEWGTRLLLISGGYTF,TGTGCCTGGAGTGAATGGGGGACGCGCTTGCTATTGATCAGCGGGGGCTACACCTTC
NA,NA,TRBJ2-1,TRBV7-2,CASSLYPTGVGFNEQFF,TGTGCCAGCAGCCTCTACCCGACAGGAGTAGGTTTCAATGAGCAGTTCTTC
NA,NA,TRBJ1-2,TRBV13,CASSYKPTKPGQIDGYTF,TGTGCCAGCAGCTACAAACCAACCAAGCCCGGACAGATTGATGGCTACACCTTC
NA,NA,TRBJ2-6,TRBV6-5,CASSPGNSGANVLTF,TGTGCCAGCAGTCCCGGGAACTCTGGGGCCAACGTCCTGACTTTC
NA,NA,TRBJ2-3,TRBV4-3,CASSQDHAGEGGDTQYF,TGCGCCAGCAGCCAAGATCACGCGGGAGAGGGGGGAGATACGCAGTATTTT
TRBD1,NA,TRBJ2-2,TRBV30,CAWQGQGYTGELFF,TGTGCCTGGCAGGGACAGGGATACACCGGGGAGCTGTTTTTT
NA,NA,TRBJ2-1,TRBV21-1,CASSKALGGGDNEQFF,TGTGCCAGCAGCAAAGCGCTTGGGGGAGGGGACAATGAGCAGTTCTTC
NA,NA,TRBJ1-4,TRBV11-1,CASSSRGGQNEKLFF,TGTGCCAGCAGCTCCCGAGGAGGGCAGAATGAAAAACTGTTTTTT
NA,NA,TRBJ1-2,TRBV6-5,CASTLSWGDYGYTF,TGTGCCAGCACCTTATCTTGGGGAGACTATGGCTACACCTTC
NA,NA,TRBJ1-3,TRBV7-9,CASSSRDTDSGNTIYF,TGTGCCAGCAGCTCCCGGGACACCGACTCTGGAAACACCATATATTTT
NA,NA,TRBJ2-7,TRBV6-1,CASSDPGHRMIRTYEQYF,TGTGCCAGCAGTGACCCGGGACACCGGATGATACGAACCTACGAGCAGTACTTC
NA,NA,TRBJ1-2,TRBV7-3,CASSLQSGGQIYGYTF,TGTGCCAGCAGCTTACAAAGTGGTGGACAGATCTATGGCTACACCTTC
TRBD1,NA,TRBJ2-7,TRBV5-6,CASSYGTGVGEQYF,TGTGCCAGCAGCTATGGGACAGGGGTGGGCGAGCAGTACTTC
NA,NA,TRBJ1-5,TRBV15,CATSRGQGLDQPQHF,TGTGCCACCAGCAGAGGGCAGGGCCTGGATCAGCCCCAGCATTTT
NA,once,TRBJ1-5,TRBV4-2,CASSQDLLGGQPQHF,TGTGCCAGCAGCCAAGATCTATTGGGGGGTCAGCCCCAGCATTTT
TRBD2,NA,TRBJ2-3,TRBV4-3,CASSQDSRLAGGKSSSTDTQYF,TGCGCCAGCAGCCAAGATTCACGACTAGCGGGAGGAAAATCATCAAGCACAGATACGCAGTATTTT
TRBD1,NA,TRBJ1-2,TRBV5-5,CASSKGARYGYTF,TGTGCCAGCAGCAAGGGGGCGCGGTATGGCTACACCTTC
NA,NA,TRBJ1-5,TRBV12-3/TRBV12-4,CASTTQDQPQHF,TGTGCCAGCACTACCCAGGATCAGCCCCAGCATTTT
NA,NA,TRBJ1-1,TRBV19,CASSINFRGSEAFF,TGTGCCAGTAGTATCAATTTTAGGGGGAGTGAAGCTTTCTTT
TRBD1,NA,TRBJ2-2,TRBV24-1,CATSDPDRGGGGELFF,TGTGCCACCAGTGACCCGGACAGGGGGGGAGGCGGGGAGCTGTTTTTT
NA,NA,TRBJ1-2,TRBV19,CASMDRGYGYTF,TGTGCCAGTATGGACCGGGGCTATGGCTACACCTTC
TRBD1,NA,TRBJ1-3,TRBV25-1,CASSAPGQGRSGNTIYF,TGTGCCAGCAGTGCCCCAGGACAGGGTAGATCTGGAAACACCATATATTTT
TRBD2,NA,TRBJ2-7,TRBV29-1,CSVVEMWTRNYEQYF,TGCAGCGTTGTCGAGATGTGGACTAGGAATTACGAGCAGTACTTC
NA,few,TRBJ1-3,TRBV4-2,CASSQEGFGPRKVDTIYF,TGTGCCAGCAGCCAAGAAGGTTTCGGTCCCAGGAAGGTAGACACCATATATTTT
TRBD1,NA,TRBJ1-4,TRBV27,CASSRQGGEKLFF,TGTGCCAGCAGTCGACAGGGTGGGGAAAAACTGTTTTTT
TRBD1,NA,TRBJ1-1,TRBV7-6,CASSPYTGGGEAFF,TGTGCCAGCAGCCCCTATACAGGGGGCGGAGAAGCTTTCTTT
NA,NA,TRBJ1-1,TRBV28,CASRGRGGGNTEAFF,TGTGCCAGCAGGGGGAGGGGAGGAGGGAACACTGAAGCTTTCTTT
NA,NA,TRBJ2-1,TRBV2,CASSAGSSYNEQFF,TGTGCCAGCAGTGCGGGGAGCTCCTACAATGAGCAGTTCTTC
TRBD1,NA,TRBJ1-1,TRBV11-2,CASSPISTGRVNTEAFF,TGTGCCAGCAGCCCAATCTCGACAGGGCGGGTGAACACTGAAGCTTTCTTT
NA,NA,TRBJ1-1,TRBV10-3,CAISESGRDTEAFF,TGTGCCATCAGTGAATCAGGGAGGGACACTGAAGCTTTCTTT
NA,NA,TRBJ2-5,TRBV7-9,CASSLSVPSGETQYF,TGTGCCAGCAGCTTAAGTGTGCCCTCGGGGGAGACCCAGTACTTC
TRBD1,NA,TRBJ2-4,TRBV4-2,CASSQDGTGENIQYF,TGTGCCAGCAGCCAAGATGGGACAGGGGAAAACATTCAGTACTTC
TRBD2,NA,TRBJ2-3,TRBV19,CATRTSGAYGDTQYF,TGTGCCACCCGGACTAGCGGGGCCTATGGGGATACGCAGTATTTT